Sequencing of this T cell receptor (beta chain) was carried out in a study of response to subunit inactivated influenza vaccine. The germline CDR1 and CDR2 sequences are LNHDA and SQIVND (reference sequence). The CDR3 is made up of 12 amino acids. The J segment lost 9 bases and the V segment lost 10 bases, leaving 8 bases of the junction unmatched. A single record per CDR3 protein comes from TCRdb applying MiXCR to the RT-PCR reads. The sample has about 700,000 distinct CDR3 sequences; less than 15% are singletons. This clonotype was found a few times. The antigen remains undetermined. Study-level results: Researchers suggested that each seasonal influenza vaccination recruits few new T cells.

This receptor was taken from a man between 50 and 59 years old who received an inactivated influenza vaccine. The J gene is TRBJ1-5, the V gene TRBV19; 8 bases fit TRBD1. Sequencing was performed on PBMCs from blood, taken around two weeks before vaccination. The CDR3 loop reads CATTGDRGPQHF. Written as DNA, the CDR3 is TGTGCCACGACAGGGGATAGGGGGCCCCAGCATTTT.